This T cell receptor (beta chain) was identified in a study of blood T cell repertoires in COVID-19. Study-wide background: Samples taken during acute and convalescent COVID-19 were collected in the United States, Italy and Spain. In each case, the material was cDNA or gDNA derived from T cells, B-cell-depleted T cells, or PBMCs.

The CDR3 runs to 14 residues. In germline, CDR1 is MNHNS, CDR2 SASEGT. Trimming left V 2 bases short and J 5 bases short, with 10 bases between. In the authors' methods: How many nucleated cells were present was estimated from reference gene primer amplification. Method: immunoSEQ multiplex PCR; TCRdb's copy keeps in-frame clones and lacks some. The DNA gave D and trimming, while V, J and clone size come from that table. Among some 190,000 clones, 80% to 90% were seen once, and the ten largest hold around 3%. The sequencing input was peripheral blood. The TCR sequence derives from a man aged 60-69 years with acute or convalescent COVID-19. The chain links TRBV6-1 to TRBJ2-1; D is perhaps TRBD1 (5 bases). This CDR3 reads CASSEHKGNNEQFF. The CDR3 DNA reads as TGTGCCAGCAGTGAACACAAGGGGAACAATGAGCAGTTCTTC.